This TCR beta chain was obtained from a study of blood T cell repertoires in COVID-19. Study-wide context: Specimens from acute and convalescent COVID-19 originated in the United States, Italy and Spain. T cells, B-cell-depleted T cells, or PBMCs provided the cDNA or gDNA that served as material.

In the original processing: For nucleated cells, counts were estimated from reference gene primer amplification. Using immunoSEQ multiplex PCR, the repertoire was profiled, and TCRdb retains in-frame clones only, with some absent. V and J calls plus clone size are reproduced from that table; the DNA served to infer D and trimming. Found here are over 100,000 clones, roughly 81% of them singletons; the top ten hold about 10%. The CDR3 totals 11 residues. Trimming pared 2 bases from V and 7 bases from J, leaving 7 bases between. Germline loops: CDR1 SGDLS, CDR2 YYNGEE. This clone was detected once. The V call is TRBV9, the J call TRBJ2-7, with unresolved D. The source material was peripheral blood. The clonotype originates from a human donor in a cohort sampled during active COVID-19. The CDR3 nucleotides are TGTGCCAGCAGCGTTAACTTTGAGCAGTACTTC. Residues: CASSVNFEQYF.